The 16 T cell receptor beta chains below were found in one sample sequenced in a study of blood T cell repertoires in COVID-19. Profiling relied on immunoSEQ multiplex PCR, and the TCRdb table lists in-frame clones only, not all of them. The sample lists 200,000 to 250,000 clones, approximately 77% occurring once. The sequenced sample consisted of peripheral blood. The receptors come from a woman at least 80 years old with acute or convalescent COVID-19.

The chain couples TRBV30 to TRBJ1-2; D gene uncertain. Germline CDR1 reads GTSNPN; CDR2 reads SVGIG (reference sequence). Trimming took 2 bases from V and 5 from J, leaving 6 bases between them. This CDR3 spans 11 amino acids. Here the CDR3 reads CAWSSVYGYTF. The CDR3 DNA reads TGTGCCTGGAGTTCCGTTTATGGCTACACCTTC.

The J gene is TRBJ2-1, the V gene TRBV5-4; 8 bases match TRBD1. Trimming took 0 bases from V and 10 from J; bases not matched to a gene: 12. The length of the CDR3 is 16 residues. Per germline, CDR1 SGHNT and CDR2 YYREEE (reference sequence). This CDR3 reads CASSLGSRGRLNEQFF. The CDR3 nucleotides are TGTGCCAGCAGCTTGGGTAGCAGGGGGCGTTTAAACGAGCAGTTCTTC.

The V gene is TRBV19, the J gene TRBJ1-5; TRBD1 matches 8 bases. The CDR3 consists of 16 residues. Germline V gene data show CDR1 as LNHDA and CDR2 as SQIVND (reference sequence). J lost 10 bases, V lost 5 bases, and 16 bases had no gene match. This CDR3 reads CASSVTGTGGGGPQHF. The CDR3 DNA is TGTGCCAGTAGTGTGACCGGGACAGGAGGTGGAGGACCCCAGCATTTT.

The chain is built from TRBV18 and TRBJ1-2, with 7 bases matching TRBD1. CDR1 and CDR2 (germline): KGHSH, LQKENI. J lost 5 bases, V lost 5 bases, and 8 bases had no gene match. This CDR3 is built from 14 residues. The CDR3 DNA reads TGTGCCAGCTCAGCCACCGGGACAGATTATGGCTACACCTTC. This encodes CASSATGTDYGYTF. The entire variable domain, with the rest obtained from reference TRBV18 and TRBJ1-2, is as follows: NAGVMQNPRHLVRRRGQEARLRCSPMKGHSHVYWYRQLPEEGLKFMVYLQKENIIDESGMPKERFSAEFPKEGPSILRIQQVVRGDSAAYFCASSATGTDYGYTFGSGTRLTVV.

V and J are TRBV9 and TRBJ1-3, with D tentatively TRBD1 (6 bases). The CDR3 has 15 residues. Between the trimmed V and J ends, which lost 0 bases and 5 bases, there was a span of 12 bases. Germline V lookup: CDR1 SGDLS, CDR2 YYNGEE. CDR3 protein: CASSVVGARRNTIYF. Written as DNA, the CDR3 is TGTGCCAGCAGCGTAGTGGGGGCGCGGAGAAACACCATATATTTT.

V and J are TRBV7-9 and TRBJ2-3; 7 nucleotides align to TRBD1. Germline V gene sequence: CDR1 SEHNR, CDR2 FQNEAQ (reference sequence). CDR3 size: 14 residues. The J segment lost 4 bases and the V segment lost 5 bases, leaving 6 bases of the junction unmatched. This CDR3 reads CASSLRQGADTQYF. CDR3 nucleotides: TGTGCCAGCAGCCTACGACAGGGAGCAGATACGCAGTATTTT.

V gene TRBV19 combines with J gene TRBJ1-1; 7 positions match TRBD1. In germline, CDR1 is LNHDA, CDR2 SQIVND (reference sequence). The V segment lost 4 bases and the J segment 5 bases; nucleotides outside the gene matches: 13. The CDR3 length is 16 residues. The CDR3 region is CASSTPTGFGGTEAFF. For the CDR3, the DNA is TGTGCCAGTAGTACCCCGACAGGGTTTGGGGGAACTGAAGCTTTCTTT.

The chain combines TRBV7-9 with TRBJ2-6; 9 positions agree with TRBD1. The CDR3 spans 18 residues. From germline, CDR1 is SEHNR and CDR2 FQNEAQ (reference sequence). The J segment lost 4 bases and the V segment lost 5 bases, leaving 12 bases of the junction unmatched. CDR3 in DNA: TGTGCCAGCAGCCCCGCCGGACAGGGGTTCTACGGGGCCAACGTCCTGACTTTC. Its protein is CASSPAGQGFYGANVLTF.

Of note for this clone: This could be a read error, since a much larger clone is one nucleotide away. The chain recombines TRBV11-2 with TRBJ2-7; D uncertain. The CDR3 is 12 residues long. Trimming left V 5 bases short and J 0 bases short, with 5 bases between. Germline CDR1 is SGHAT and CDR2 is FQNNGV. The CDR3 is CASSPSSYEQYF. The CDR3 region has the DNA TGTGCCAGCAGCCCGAGCTCCTACGAGCAGTACTTC. The whole variable domain, filled in from reference TRBV11-2 and TRBJ2-7, reads EAGVAQSPRYKIIEKRQSVAFWCNPISGHATLYWYQQILGQGPKLLIQFQNNGVVDDSQLPKDRFSAERLKGVDSTLKIQPAKLEDSAVYLCASSPSSYEQYFGPGTRLTVT.

CDR3 sequence (DNA): TGTGCCAGCAGTCAAGGATCCGGTCCAGATACGCAGTATTTT. Translation: CASSQGSGPDTQYF. The chain uses TRBV2 and TRBJ2-3; D call uncertain. The CDR3 spans 14 residues. V lost 5 bases and J 4 bases, leaving 13 bases between the germline ends. Per germline, CDR1 SNHLY and CDR2 FYNNEI.

The J gene is TRBJ2-5, the V gene TRBV4-2; 7 bases fit TRBD2. The germline gives CDR1 LGHNA, CDR2 YNFKEQ. J lost 4 bases, V lost 3 bases, and 17 bases had no gene match. The CDR3 sequence is 18 residues long. CDR3 coding DNA: TGTGCCAGCAGCCAGAGGAGTAGTGGACTAGGAGTAGGAGAGACCCAGTACTTC. Protein: CASSQRSSGLGVGETQYF.

The DNA of the CDR3 is TGTGCCAGCAGAAGCGGGGGGGCAGATACGCAGTATTTT. Translation gives CASRSGGADTQYF. The J gene is TRBJ2-3, the V gene TRBV21-1; whether TRBD2, the table's D call, matches the DNA was not checked. TRBV21-1 is an annotated pseudogene. The CDR3 contains 13 residues.

With respect to this clone: A read error may account for a junction end that differs from germline. The chain is built from TRBV9 and TRBJ1-3; 7 bases line up with TRBD1. The germline V gene has CDR1 SGDLS and CDR2 YYNGEE. The CDR3 has 16 amino acids. CDR3 region: CASSLRTGVSGNTIYF. CDR3 nucleotide sequence: TGTGCCAGCAGCTTAAGGACAGGAGTATCTGGAAATACCATATATTTT.

This sequence joins TRBV6-5 and TRBJ1-1; D ambiguous. The CDR3 consists of 13 residues. V lost 0 bases and J lost 3, with 5 bases in between. CDR1 MNHEY and CDR2 SVGAGI come from the germline V gene. Here the CDR3 DNA reads TGTGCCAGCAGTTACTCGAGGGACACTGAAGCTTTCTTT. It encodes CASSYSRDTEAFF.

The V call is TRBV28, the J call TRBJ1-1; 9 bases are a match to TRBD1. The CDR3 totals 12 residues. The germline V gene has CDR1 MDHEN and CDR2 SYDVKM. Trimming removed 6 bases from V and 5 bases from J; junction bases left unmatched: 1. The CDR3 loop reads CASRTGGTEAFF. Here the CDR3 DNA reads TGTGCCAGCAGGACAGGGGGAACTGAAGCTTTCTTT.

This chain uses TRBV5-4 with TRBJ2-7; the D gene is possibly TRBD1 (5 bases). With 0 bases removed from V and 2 bases from J, the gap between germline ends came to 9 bases. This CDR3 has 14 amino acids. Per germline, CDR1 SGHNT and CDR2 YYREEE (reference sequence). In nucleotides, the CDR3 is TGTGCCAGCAGCTTGGTAGGGGAAACCTACGAGCAGTACTTC. It specifies CASSLVGETYEQYF.